What follows are 27 T cell receptor beta chains derived from one specimen sequenced in a study of Ad26.COV2.S vaccination and SARS-CoV-2 variants. The method was immunoSEQ multiplex PCR; TCRdb's version includes in-frame clones alone and lacks a portion of them. Of a few hundred thousand clones in the sample, about nine tenths were seen once. Treatment: roughly 19 received Ad26.COV2.S at low or high dose, single or two shots; several received placebo; per-sample allocation not given. Day 63 following the first vaccine or placebo injection was when the samples were taken. Sequenced here: peripheral blood, sampled in a trial of Ad26.COV2.S vaccine versus placebo. Source of these receptors: a person between 18 and 65 years old who received the Ad26.COV2.S COVID-19 vaccine or a placebo.

The table lists this clone with a few counts. The chain combines TRBV3-1 (or the pseudogene TRBV3-2) with TRBJ1-6, with D perhaps matching TRBD1 (6 bases). In germline, CDR1 is LGHDT, CDR2 YNNKEL (reference sequence). Trimming shortened V by 4 bases and J by 7 bases, and 20 bases separated the two germline ends. The CDR3 has 17 residues. The CDR3 sequence: CASSPPGQSRGNSPLHF. In DNA, the CDR3 is TGTGCCAGCAGCCCCCCCGGGCAGTCAAGGGGGAATTCACCCCTCCACTTT.

The chain employs TRBV7-9 and TRBJ2-7; weak D call: TRBD2 (7 bases). V was trimmed by 4 bases and J by 3 bases, leaving 19 bases between them. CDR1 is SEHNR, CDR2 FQNEAQ, per germline (reference sequence). This CDR3 is 16 amino acids long. CDR3 nucleotide sequence: TGTGCCAGCAGCTCCCCGGGGGGACAAGGCGACTACGAGCAGTACTTC. Its protein product is CASSSPGGQGDYEQYF.

The rearrangement links TRBV4-1 to TRBJ1-1; the D is unclear. Germline V gene data show CDR1 as MGHRA and CDR2 as YSYEKL. The ends were cut back, 4 bases at V and 2 bases at J, with 11 bases in the middle. This CDR3 is built from 14 residues. The CDR3 nucleotides read TGCGCCAGCAGCCTCCGTCTGGTTAACACTGAAGCTTTCTTT. As protein: CASSLRLVNTEAFF.

V is TRBV6-5 and J is TRBJ2-3; TRBD2 aligns across 8 bases. The germline CDR1 and CDR2 sequences are MNHEY and SVGAGI. The CDR3 runs 14 residues. The J segment lost 5 bases and the V segment lost 5 bases, leaving 6 bases of the junction unmatched. CDR3 protein: CASSTGLGRDTQYF. The CDR3, as DNA: TGTGCCAGCAGTACGGGACTAGGGAGAGATACGCAGTATTTT.

The chain carries TRBV12-3 or TRBV12-4 and TRBJ1-2; 7 bases fit TRBD1. Unmatched junction bases numbered 7, after V lost 4 bases and J lost 8 bases. This CDR3 spans 13 amino acids. The CDR3: CASSSSTGSGYTF. CDR3 sequence (DNA): TGTGCCAGCAGTTCCTCGACAGGGAGCGGCTACACCTTC.

The chain carries TRBV3-1 (or the pseudogene TRBV3-2) and TRBJ2-3; D is undetermined. Trimming removed 1 base at V and 6 bases at J, with 11 bases between. The CDR3 spans 14 residues. Germline V gene data show CDR1 as LGHDT and CDR2 as YNNKEL (reference sequence). This CDR3 is CASSQASFSDTQYF. In DNA, the CDR3 is TGTGCCAGCAGCCAAGCATCATTCTCGGATACGCAGTATTTT.

This chain links TRBV7-2 with TRBJ2-1; 8 bases are a match to TRBD2. This CDR3 has 14 residues. Unmatched junction bases numbered 5, after V lost 5 bases and J lost 5 bases. CDR1 SGHTA and CDR2 FQGNSA come from the germline V gene. The CDR3 loop reads CASSPPGLDNEQFF. Here the CDR3 DNA reads TGTGCCAGCAGCCCCCCGGGACTAGACAATGAGCAGTTCTTC.

The chain joins TRBV2 to TRBJ2-7; D is undetermined. In germline, CDR1 is SNHLY, CDR2 FYNNEI. V was pared by 1 base and J by 2 bases, with 6 bases between. This CDR3 region has 13 residues. The CDR3 reads CASSEGYTYEQYF. CDR3 nucleotides: TGTGCCAGCAGTGAAGGCTACACCTACGAGCAGTACTTC.

The chain combines TRBV10-3 with TRBJ2-3; TRBD2 matches at 10 bases. The germline V gene has CDR1 ENHRY and CDR2 SYGVKD. The CDR3 is made up of 16 amino acids. V gave up 6 bases and J gave up 4 bases; unmatched junction bases: 10. Written as DNA, the CDR3 is TGTGCCATCAGGGCCTATAGCGGGGGGAGGGCAGATACGCAGTATTTT. Its protein product is CAIRAYSGGRADTQYF.

The V gene is TRBV30, the J gene TRBJ2-2, with 11 positions matching TRBD2. Trimming cost V 0 bases and J 0 bases; bases outside gene matches: 12. Germline CDR1 and CDR2: GTSNPN and SVGIG (reference sequence). The CDR3 covers 20 residues. DNA for the CDR3: TGTGCCTGGAGTGTACTATATAAACTAGCGGGGGATACGAACACCGGGGAGCTGTTTTTT. As protein: CAWSVLYKLAGDTNTGELFF.

This chain joins TRBV6-5 and TRBJ1-1; TRBD1 agrees at 9 bases. Per germline, CDR1 MNHEY and CDR2 SVGAGI. V was clipped by 4 bases and J by 5 bases; unmatched bases: 11. The CDR3 covers 16 residues. The DNA of the CDR3 is TGTGCCAGCAGTTTCCTCCGGACAGGGGTTCGGACTGAAGCTTTCTTT. This translates into CASSFLRTGVRTEAFF.

This sequence joins TRBV25-1 and TRBJ1-1; D not resolved. V lost 5 bases and J lost 7, with 8 bases in between. The CDR3 is made up of 11 amino acids. Germline values: CDR1 MGHDK, CDR2 SYGVNS. In nucleotides, the CDR3 is TGTGCCAGCAGTCAACAGTATGAAGCTTTCTTT. Translated, it gives CASSQQYEAFF.

The gene calls are TRBV2 and TRBJ1-6, with TRBD1 identical over 9 bases. Germline lookup yields CDR1 SNHLY and CDR2 FYNNEI. The CDR3 totals 13 residues. Trimming removed 6 bases from V and 14 bases from J; junction bases left unmatched: 8. The CDR3 DNA is TGTGCCAGCAGAACAGGGGGCGACTCGACCCTCCACTTT. This sequence encodes CASRTGGDSTLHF.

The sample holds a few counts of this clone. The V call is TRBV12-3 or TRBV12-4, the J call TRBJ1-3; 7 positions match TRBD1. The CDR3 covers 13 residues. In DNA, the CDR3 is TGTGGATCTCGGGACAGACCTGGAAACACCATATATTTT. Residues: CGSRDRPGNTIYF.

The chain joins TRBV25-1 to TRBJ1-1; D remains unclear. CDR1 and CDR2 from the germline V gene are MGHDK and SYGVNS. The CDR3 spans 15 residues. V gave up 4 bases and J gave up 7 bases, with 19 bases separating them. The CDR3 sequence is CASSAKGGLEGEAFF. The CDR3 nucleotides read TGTGCCAGCAGTGCTAAAGGTGGTCTGGAGGGTGAAGCTTTCTTT.

The V gene is TRBV6-5, the J gene TRBJ1-6; D is ambiguous. The CDR3 sequence is 13 residues long. Germline V CDR1 and CDR2: MNHEY, SVGAGI. Between the trimmed V and J ends, which lost 7 bases and 11 bases, there was a span of 15 bases. CDR3 in DNA: TGTGCCAGCACCCAATTGAGTAAGGCACCCCTCCACTTT. Protein: CASTQLSKAPLHF.

The rearrangement links TRBV19 to TRBJ2-2; no clear D. The CDR3 length is 16 residues. Per germline, CDR1 LNHDA and CDR2 SQIVND (reference sequence). Trimming cost V 3 bases and J 0 bases, with 11 bases left between them. The CDR3 is CASSMVRFSNTGELFF. DNA of the CDR3: TGTGCCAGTAGTATGGTTCGGTTTTCGAACACCGGGGAGCTGTTTTTT.

This clone showed up just once. J is TRBJ2-3 and V is TRBV2; TRBD2 matches at 8 bases. Germline V gene data show CDR1 as SNHLY and CDR2 as FYNNEI. This CDR3 region has 18 residues. The V and J ends lost 5 bases and 2 bases, in that order; junction bases with no gene match: 15. The CDR3 nucleotides are TGTGCCAGCAGTAACCAGACCCCAGCGGGGGCCCACACAGATACGCAGTATTTT. Its translation is CASSNQTPAGAHTDTQYF.

In its sample, this clone was seen a few times. The rearrangement uses TRBV14 and TRBJ1-1; D not certain. Germline loops: CDR1 SGHDN, CDR2 FVKESK. The length of the CDR3 is 12 residues. Deletions cut 4 bases from V and 1 base from J, with 4 bases between. The CDR3 region has the DNA TGTGCCAGCAGCCTGGGGAACACTGAAGCTTTCTTT. As protein: CASSLGNTEAFF.

The CDR3 reads CSASSGGAHNEQFF. The CDR3 DNA follows: TGCAGTGCTAGTAGCGGGGGGGCGCACAATGAGCAGTTCTTC. The chain is built from TRBV20-1 and TRBJ2-1, with 11 bases that match TRBD2. The CDR3 spans 14 residues. The V gene end was trimmed by 3 bases and the J gene end by 5 bases; junction bases not matched to a gene: 3. CDR1 and CDR2 from the germline V gene are DFQATT and SNEGSKA (reference sequence).

The chain employs TRBV28 and TRBJ2-7; D unclear. CDR1 and CDR2 from the germline V gene are MDHEN and SYDVKM. V was clipped by 2 bases and J by 2 bases, with 13 bases between them. The CDR3 consists of 15 residues. The CDR3 reads CASSLIGRGPYEQYF. The DNA for the CDR3 is TGTGCCAGCAGTTTAATCGGTCGCGGTCCCTACGAGCAGTACTTC.

V gene TRBV7-3 combines with J gene TRBJ1-1; D is undetermined. This CDR3 has 13 residues. V gave up 5 bases and J gave up 3 bases, with 10 bases separating them. Germline CDR1 and CDR2: SGHTA and FQGTGA. Written as DNA, the CDR3 is TGTGCCAGCAGCATCGTGGTGGACACTGAAGCTTTCTTT. Translated, it gives CASSIVVDTEAFF.

This clone occurred once. The V gene is TRBV7-9, the J gene TRBJ2-1, with 12 bases aligning to TRBD1. In germline, CDR1 is SEHNR, CDR2 FQNEAQ (reference sequence). Trimming cost V 5 bases and J 5 bases; bases outside gene matches: 10. The CDR3 runs to 17 residues. In DNA form, the CDR3 reads TGTGCCAGCAGCCACAGTCCCGGGACAGGGGGCAACAATGAGCAGTTCTTC. Protein: CASSHSPGTGGNNEQFF. The full variable domain, completed using reference TRBV7-9 and TRBJ2-1, is DTGVSQNPRHKITKRGQNVTFRCDPISEHNRLYWYRQTLGQGPEFLTYFQNEAQLEKSRLLSDRFSAERPKGSFSTLEIQRTEQGDSAMYLCASSHSPGTGGNNEQFFGPGTRLTVL.

The rearrangement uses TRBV12-3 or TRBV12-4 and TRBJ2-1; 8 bases are a match to TRBD2. The CDR3 runs 13 residues. The ends lost 4 bases at V and 8 bases at J; junction bases unmatched: 4. CDR3 loop: CASSSGGRHEQFF. The DNA of the CDR3 is TGTGCCAGCAGTTCGGGGGGGAGGCATGAGCAGTTCTTC.

The rearrangement uses TRBV2 and TRBJ2-3, with TRBD2 as a possible D gene (7 bases). The germline CDR1 and CDR2 sequences are SNHLY and FYNNEI. V lost 7 bases, J lost 6 bases, and 17 bases lay in between. The CDR3 extends over 14 amino acids. Here the CDR3 DNA reads TGTGCCAGCACGGGGGCGGGGGCCGAGGATACGCAGTATTTT. Its translation: CASTGAGAEDTQYF.

CDR3 nucleotides: TGTGCCAGCAGCGTCGACAGGGGATCCTACAATGAGCAGTTCTTC. Translated: CASSVDRGSYNEQFF. The gene calls are TRBV5-4 and TRBJ2-1, with 8 bases matching TRBD1. Germline trimming cut 4 bases from V and 1 base from J; bases unmatched to any gene: 4. CDR3 length: 15 amino acids. The germline gives CDR1 SGHNT, CDR2 YYREEE (reference sequence).

Regarding this clone: Other nucleotide sequences from this sample produce the same CDR3. This rearrangement joins TRBV14 to TRBJ1-3; no clear D. Trimming pared 2 bases from V and 4 bases from J, leaving 3 bases between. Per germline, CDR1 SGHDN and CDR2 FVKESK. The CDR3 spans 12 residues. The CDR3 DNA reads TGTGCCAGCAGCCAATCGGGAAACACCATATATTTT. This sequence encodes CASSQSGNTIYF. The full variable domain, with the rest looked up from reference TRBV14 and TRBJ1-3, is EAGVTQFPSHSVIEKGQTVTLRCDPISGHDNLYWYRRVMGKEIKFLLHFVKESKQDESGMPNNRFLAERTGGTYSTLKVQPAELEDSGVYFCASSQSGNTIYFGEGSWLTVV.